This T cell receptor beta chain was identified in a study of PD-L1 blockade in urothelial cancer. Study as a whole: Blood analysis took place 3 weeks (second dose) and 6 weeks after treatment start. Blood samples had a median of roughly 140,000 T cells, roughly 84,000 unique TCRs, and clonality around 0.08. Study-wide results and limits: Below-median pretreatment blood TCR clonality predicted better survival.

This CDR3 region has 14 residues. The V gene lost 0 bases and the J gene lost 6 bases, with 12 bases spanning the gap. CDR1 LNHNV and CDR2 YYDKDF come from the germline V gene (reference sequence). Described time point: peripheral blood 6 weeks after treatment start. The assay was immunoSEQ multiplex PCR, and TCRdb's table has in-frame clones only and misses some. This sample carries 35,000 to 45,000 clones, roughly 89% of them seen once, and the ten largest clones take around 6.7%. Note on this clone: The antigen is unknown.

The J gene is TRBJ2-7, the V gene TRBV15; no definite D call. This clonotype was obtained from a man between 65 and 85 years old with urothelial cancer. The source material was PBMCs, sampled around atezolizumab (anti-PD-L1) treatment. As DNA, the CDR3 is TGTGCCACCAGCAGAGATTGGTTGAGCGCCGAGCAGTACTTC. This codes for CATSRDWLSAEQYF.